This TCR beta chain derives from a study of blood T cell repertoires in COVID-19. Study as a whole: Collection of acute and convalescent COVID-19 samples took place in the United States, Italy and Spain. T cells, B-cell-depleted T cells, or PBMCs provided the cDNA or gDNA that served as material.

The data were produced by immunoSEQ multiplex PCR, yet TCRdb's version contains in-frame clones alone and is incomplete. Among 56,000 or so clones listed, approximately 81% were seen once. This CDR3 has 13 residues. Trimming stripped 5 bases from V and 3 bases from J, with 9 bases between. In germline, CDR1 is SGHRS, CDR2 YFSETQ. This TCR was sampled from a man aged 50 to 60 with acute or convalescent COVID-19. The V and J genes are TRBV5-1 and TRBJ1-5; the D gene is possibly TRBD1 (6 bases). Sequencing was done on a sample of peripheral blood. The CDR3 sequence is CASRAGDNQPQHF. CDR3 bases: TGCGCCAGCAGGGCAGGGGACAATCAGCCCCAGCATTTT.